This entry is about one T cell receptor beta chain. Its target is unknown. This CDR3 has 12 residues. Germline V gene sequence: CDR1 SGHVS, CDR2 FQNEAQ. Deletions cut 5 bases from V and 1 base from J, with 5 bases between. The data are from a study of a mutant IDH1 vaccine in newly diagnosed glioma. Study in general: The start of vaccination came 4-6 weeks after radiotherapy alone, or with temozolomide cycles. Antecedent treatment encompassed radiotherapy, temozolomide, or their combination; the majority received both.

As for time point: week 11, during vaccination. The content of each vaccine dose was 300 ug of mutant IDH1 20-mer peptide, and topical imiquimod accompanied it. Study-wide results and caveats: Any relationship between pseudoprogression and changes in top peripheral T cell clonotypes seemed absent.

Here immunoSEQ multiplex PCR was the method, and the copy in TCRdb shows in-frame clones only, minus some. The sample holds approximately 24,000 clones, around 77% seen once. Sequencing used PBMCs, obtained from a glioma patient whose treatment included an IDH1 peptide vaccine. This clonotype was sampled from a woman aged 18-35 years with glioma. The chain is built from TRBV7-8 and TRBJ1-1; no clear D. Here the CDR3 DNA reads TGTGCCAGCAGCCGCAAGAACACTGAAGCTTTCTTT. Protein: CASSRKNTEAFF. The whole variable domain, remainder taken from reference TRBV7-8 and TRBJ1-1, is GAGVSQSPRYKVAKRGQDVALRCDPISGHVSLFWYQQALGQGPEFLTYFQNEAQLDKSGLPSDRFFAERPEGSVSTLKIQRTQQEDSAVYLCASSRKNTEAFFGQGTRLTVV.